The 32 T cell receptor beta chains given below trace back to one sample, sequenced in a study of T cell repertoires in cytomegalovirus infection. These receptors' targets are unknown. TCRdb fed the reads into MiXCR, producing one record per CDR3 protein. Of roughly 800,000 distinct CDR3 sequences in the sample, approximately 32% were seen once. Sequencing used cultured CD8+ T cells from PBMCs, obtained from culture after CMV antigen stimulation. The origin of the receptors is a human donor in good health (CMV status not recorded). Some clones in this sample may be carry-over from other donors' samples.

This chain connects TRBV2 to TRBJ2-1; 14 bases fit TRBD2. The V segment lost 6 bases and the J segment 5 bases; nucleotides outside the gene matches: 3. The V gene's germline CDR1 is SNHLY and CDR2 FYNNEI. The CDR3 contains 15 residues. Here the CDR3 DNA reads TGTGCCAGCAGAATGACTAGCGGGGGGGACAATGAGCAGTTCTTC. Translation: CASRMTSGGDNEQFF. The whole variable domain, filled in from reference TRBV2 and TRBJ2-1, reads EPEVTQTPSHQVTQMGQEVILRCVPISNHLYFYWYRQILGQKVEFLVSFYNNEISEKSEIFDDQFSVERPDGSNFTLKIRSTKLEDSAMYFCASRMTSGGDNEQFFGPGTRLTVL.

Turning to this clonotype: This could be a read error, since a much larger clone is one nucleotide away. The chain employs TRBV7-6 and TRBJ2-3; tentatively, D is TRBD2 (6 bases). The germline CDR1 and CDR2 sequences are SGHVS and FNYEAQ. This CDR3 contains 14 residues. The CDR3 loop reads CVSSPFTGGDTQYF. DNA for the CDR3: TGTGTCAGCAGCCCCTTTACCGGGGGAGATACGCAGTATTTT.

This clonotype was detected only a few times. This sequence joins TRBV5-4 and TRBJ1-1; D gene ambiguous. The CDR3 length is 16 residues. Trimming left V 2 bases short and J 1 base short, with 15 bases between. CDR1 is SGHNT and CDR2 is YYREEE in the germline V gene (reference sequence). CDR3 nucleotide sequence: TGTGCCAGCAGCTTACTTTTCGAGCTTGGGAACACTGAAGCTTTCTTT. The encoded protein is CASSLLFELGNTEAFF.

The CDR3 bases are TGCAGTGCTAGAGATTTGTGGACACAGGGGAAAGAGACCCAGTACTTC. Its protein is CSARDLWTQGKETQYF. The chain combines TRBV20-1 with TRBJ2-5; 7 nucleotides line up with TRBD1. The junction had 10 bases not matched to a gene; V was cut back by 0 bases and J by 3 bases. The CDR3 covers 16 residues. The germline gives CDR1 DFQATT, CDR2 SNEGSKA (reference sequence).

A word on this clonotype: One base away lies a much larger clone, so this may be a sequencing read error. The chain uses TRBV7-6 and TRBJ2-7; the D is unclear. CDR1 SGHVS and CDR2 FNYEAQ come from the germline V gene. This CDR3 is built from 15 residues. The CDR3 loop is CPAPKSPPGTYEQYF. The DNA for the CDR3 is TGTCCCGCACCTAAGAGCCCCCCAGGAACCTACGAGCAGTACTTC. The variable domain in full, completed from reference TRBV7-6 and TRBJ2-7, reads GAGVSQSPRYKVTKRGQDVALRCDPISGHVSLYWYRQALGQGPEFLTYFNYEAQQDKSGLPNDRFSAERPEGSISTLTIQRTEQRDSAMYRCPAPKSPPGTYEQYFGPGTRLTVT.

The rearrangement joins TRBV3-1 to TRBJ1-1, with TRBD1 matching over 7 bases. There are 15 residues in the CDR3. Germline V gene sequence: CDR1 LGHDT, CDR2 YNNKEL (reference sequence). The V gene end was trimmed by 3 bases and the J gene end by 6 bases; junction bases not matched to a gene: 10. The CDR3 coding sequence is TGTGCCAGCAGCCACCTAAGGGGGCAGGGGGCTGAAGCTTTCTTT. It encodes CASSHLRGQGAEAFF. The full variable domain, completed using reference TRBV3-1 and TRBJ1-1, is DTAVSQTPKYLVTQMGNDKSIKCEQNLGHDTMYWYKQDSKKFLKIMFSYNNKELIINETVPNRFSPKSPDKAHLNLHINSLELGDSAVYFCASSHLRGQGAEAFFGQGTRLTVV.

This clonotype was seen only a few times. V is TRBV10-3 and J is TRBJ2-7; TRBD2 matches 8 bases. With 2 bases clipped from V and 5 bases from J, the junction kept 2 bases outside the gene matches. The CDR3 has 13 residues. Germline V CDR1 and CDR2: ENHRY, SYGVKD. The CDR3 region has the DNA TGTGCCATCAGTGAGGGAGCGGGGGACGAGCAGTACGTC. This translates into CAISEGAGDEQYV.

This clonotype was recorded at least ten times. The rearrangement links TRBV7-2 to TRBJ1-6, with D unclear. V was cut by 6 bases and J by 7 bases, with 13 bases left in between. The CDR3 totals 14 residues. The germline CDR1 and CDR2 sequences are SGHTA and FQGNSA. The CDR3 DNA is TGTGCCAGCAGGCCCCCCGGGTGGAATTCACCCCTCCACTTT. Its translation: CASRPPGWNSPLHF. Complete variable domain (other parts from reference TRBV7-2 and TRBJ1-6): GAGVSQSPSNKVTEKGKDVELRCDPISGHTALYWYRQSLGQGLEFLIYFQGNSAPDKSGLPSDRFSAERTGGSVSTLTIQRTQQEDSAVYLCASRPPGWNSPLHFGNGTRLTVT.

This clonotype was found a few times. The chain combines TRBV6-1 with TRBJ2-2; possibly TRBD1 or TRBD2 for D (6 bases each). Per germline, CDR1 MNHNS and CDR2 SASEGT. CDR3 length: 17 residues. The germline V and J ends were trimmed by 2 bases and 5 bases, with 18 bases remaining between them. In nucleotides, the CDR3 is TGTGCCAGCAGTGAAAGGGGGGTCTCCCGGAGGACCGGGGAGCTGTTTTTT. Residues: CASSERGVSRRTGELFF.

This clonotype turned up a few times. This sequence joins TRBV4-3 and TRBJ2-5; no reliable D call. The germline CDR1 and CDR2 sequences are LGHNA and YSLEER. The CDR3 covers 15 residues. V lost 1 base to trimming and J lost 2 bases, with 11 bases between them. CDR3 nucleotides: TGCGCCAGCAGCCAAGGTACGGCGGATCAAGAGACCCAGTACTTC. Its protein is CASSQGTADQETQYF.

The V and J genes are TRBV7-9 and TRBJ2-7; D might be TRBD2 (7 bases). Looked up from germline, CDR1 is SEHNR and CDR2 is FQNEAQ (reference sequence). The CDR3 has 13 amino acids. Deletions cut 2 bases from V and 6 bases from J, with 11 bases between. This CDR3 reads CASSLNRGAEQYF. In DNA form, the CDR3 reads TGTGCCAGCAGCTTAAATCGGGGGGCCGAGCAGTACTTC. The complete variable domain, with remaining parts taken from reference TRBV7-9 and TRBJ2-7, reads DTGVSQNPRHKITKRGQNVTFRCDPISEHNRLYWYRQTLGQGPEFLTYFQNEAQLEKSRLLSDRFSAERPKGSFSTLEIQRTEQGDSAMYLCASSLNRGAEQYFGPGTRLTVT.

V usage is TRBV29-1 and J usage is TRBJ2-1; 11 nucleotides match TRBD1. Trimming cost V 1 base and J 9 bases; bases outside gene matches: 14. CDR3 length equals 17 residues. Germline V gene data show CDR1 as SQVTM and CDR2 as ANQGSEA. DNA for the CDR3: TGCAGCGTTGAAGGTCGTTCGGACAGGGGGCTCAGTAGTGAGCAGTTCTTC. Protein product: CSVEGRSDRGLSSEQFF.

CDR3 DNA sequence: TGTGCCAGCAGTTTTGCCGGGCTCCTCCCGCCGGCCATGAACACTGAAGCTTTCTTT. Translated: CASSFAGLLPPAMNTEAFF. This chain joins TRBV5-5 and TRBJ1-1, with no clear D. The V gene's germline CDR1 is SGHKS and CDR2 YYEKEE (reference sequence). The CDR3 loop spans 19 amino acids. V lost 5 bases, J lost 0 bases, and 26 bases lay in between.

The CDR3 DNA reads TGCGCCAGCACCCATCCGGGAGCTAGCACAGATACGCAGTATTTT. Protein product: CASTHPGASTDTQYF. This chain joins TRBV4-1 and TRBJ2-3; TRBD2 might be the D (6 bases). Trimming stripped 7 bases from V and 0 bases from J, with 14 bases between. This CDR3 has 15 amino acids. Per the germline V gene, CDR1 is MGHRA and CDR2 is YSYEKL.

J is TRBJ2-1 and V is TRBV6-2 or TRBV6-3; 7 positions match TRBD2. This CDR3 has 17 residues. Losses at the gene ends were 2 bases for V and 1 base for J; bases not matched to a gene: 8. Germline CDR1 reads MNHEY; CDR2 reads SVGEGT. The DNA of the CDR3 is TGTGCCAGCAGTTACCCATTTGGCGGGGGTTCCTACAATGAGCAGTTCTTC. Translated: CASSYPFGGGSYNEQFF.

This clonotype was observed a handful of times. The rearrangement links TRBV6-5 to TRBJ2-5; D perhaps matches TRBD2 (6 bases). Trimming took 0 bases from V and 0 from J, leaving 14 bases between them. The CDR3 runs to 17 residues. The germline CDR1 and CDR2 sequences are MNHEY and SVGAGI. The DNA of the CDR3 is TGTGCCAGCAGTTACTCTTTATTAGCGGAGTACCAAGAGACCCAGTACTTC. This translates into CASSYSLLAEYQETQYF.

The V and J genes are TRBV27 and TRBJ1-5, with D possibly being TRBD1 (5 bases). The CDR3 runs to 16 residues. The V gene lost 6 bases and the J gene lost 1 base, with 16 bases spanning the gap. The germline V gene has CDR1 MNHEY and CDR2 SMNVEV (reference sequence). The CDR3 DNA reads TGTGCCAGCAGCCCTTCGTCGGGGCTGAGCAATCAGCCCCAGCATTTT. Encoded protein: CASSPSSGLSNQPQHF.

The rearrangement joins TRBV5-6 to TRBJ2-1; the D gene could be TRBD1 or TRBD2 (5 bases each). This CDR3 is built from 14 residues. Germline values: CDR1 SGHDT, CDR2 YYEEEE. Trimming cost V 4 bases and J 10 bases, with 18 bases left between them. CDR3 nucleotides: TGTGCCAGCAGCCCCGGGACCCCAAGTCAGGAGCAGTTCTTC. Encoded protein: CASSPGTPSQEQFF.

A few counts support this clonotype. V and J are TRBV27 and TRBJ2-7; TRBD1 or TRBD2 may be the D gene (5 bases each). The ends were cut back, 6 bases at V and 1 base at J, with 13 bases in the middle. CDR3 length: 14 amino acids. Germline V gives CDR1 MNHEY, CDR2 SMNVEV (reference sequence). The CDR3 loop reads CASSPEGPSYEQYV. The DNA of the CDR3 is TGTGCCAGCAGCCCTGAGGGACCTTCCTACGAGCAGTACGTC.

This clonotype was found a few times. This chain joins TRBV7-6 and TRBJ1-1; D not resolved. The CDR3 length is 13 residues. Germline lookup yields CDR1 SGHVS and CDR2 FNYEAQ. V lost 5 bases to trimming and J lost 6 bases, with 13 bases between them. This chain's CDR3 is CASSQDLGSEAFF. For the CDR3, the DNA is TGTGCCAGCAGCCAAGATCTGGGGTCTGAAGCTTTCTTT. Full variable domain (rest looked up from reference TRBV7-6 and TRBJ1-1): GAGVSQSPRYKVTKRGQDVALRCDPISGHVSLYWYRQALGQGPEFLTYFNYEAQQDKSGLPNDRFSAERPEGSISTLTIQRTEQRDSAMYRCASSQDLGSEAFFGQGTRLTVV.

This clonotype has only a few counts. The V call is TRBV4-1, the J call TRBJ1-2; possible D gene TRBD1, 6 bases. V lost 4 bases, J lost 2 bases, and 14 bases lay in between. Germline CDR1 and CDR2: MGHRA and YSYEKL. This CDR3 region has 15 residues. The CDR3 bases are TGCGCCAGCAGCCCCCCCCGGACAGTGAACTATGGCTACACCTTC. It is translated as CASSPPRTVNYGYTF.

On this clonotype: An end of the junction does not agree with germline; a read error may underlie this. The chain uses TRBV12-3 or TRBV12-4 and TRBJ2-1; either TRBD1 or TRBD2 may supply D (6 bases each). The CDR3 is 15 residues long. This CDR3 reads CASRLGGQPYNEQFF. Written as DNA, the CDR3 is TGTGCCAGCAGGTTAGGGGGGCAGCCATACAATGAGCAGTTCTTC.

The chain is built from TRBV6-2 or TRBV6-3 and TRBJ2-7; D possibly corresponds to TRBD1 (6 bases). Trimming left V 5 bases short and J 0 bases short, with 20 bases between. Germline CDR1 and CDR2: MNHEY and SVGEGT. CDR3 size: 17 residues. Here the CDR3 reads CASSRSKPWTASYEQYV. The CDR3 DNA is TGTGCCAGCAGTCGTTCTAAACCTTGGACAGCCTCCTACGAGCAGTACGTC.

The chain employs TRBV29-1 and TRBJ1-2; D gene ambiguous. The CDR3 is 10 amino acids. V dropped 3 bases and J dropped 7 bases, with 6 bases sitting between them. Germline CDR1 and CDR2: SQVTM and ANQGSEA. The CDR3 spells CSVDAVGYTF. In DNA, the CDR3 is TGCAGCGTTGATGCTGTTGGCTACACCTTC. The variable domain in full, completed from reference TRBV29-1 and TRBJ1-2, reads SAVISQKPSRDICQRGTSLTIQCQVDSQVTMMFWYRQQPGQSLTLIATANQGSEATYESGFVIDKFPISRPNLTFSTLTVSNMSPEDSSIYLCSVDAVGYTFGSGTRLTVV.

This clonotype occurred many times. The chain has TRBV7-9 and TRBJ1-5; TRBD1 aligns across 11 bases. The CDR3 runs to 19 residues. The V gene's germline CDR1 is SEHNR and CDR2 FQNEAQ (reference sequence). With 5 bases clipped from V and 2 bases from J, the junction kept 14 bases outside the gene matches. The CDR3 is CASSLGQGATLVGNQPQHF. The CDR3 DNA follows: TGTGCCAGCAGCCTTGGACAGGGGGCCACCCTGGTCGGCAATCAGCCCCAGCATTTT. The full variable domain, in which reference TRBV7-9 and TRBJ1-5 provide the parts outside the CDR3, is DTGVSQNPRHKITKRGQNVTFRCDPISEHNRLYWYRQTLGQGPEFLTYFQNEAQLEKSRLLSDRFSAERPKGSFSTLEIQRTEQGDSAMYLCASSLGQGATLVGNQPQHFGDGTRLSIL.

This chain links TRBV6-1 with TRBJ2-3, with 7 bases aligning to TRBD2. Germline loops: CDR1 MNHNS, CDR2 SASEGT. This CDR3 comprises 16 residues. Losses at the gene ends were 5 bases for V and 3 bases for J; bases not matched to a gene: 11. In DNA form, the CDR3 reads TGTGCCAGCAGTTTCCCGGGCGGGGGTCGGACAGATACGCAGTATTTT. Its translation: CASSFPGGGRTDTQYF.

V usage is TRBV5-5 and J usage is TRBJ1-1, with a possible D match to TRBD1 (6 bases). Germline values: CDR1 SGHKS, CDR2 YYEKEE (reference sequence). This CDR3 has 16 amino acids. V gave up 0 bases and J gave up 2 bases, with 14 bases separating them. In DNA, the CDR3 is TGTGCCAGCAGCTTGGAACTAGGGGGGGTTAACACTGAAGCTTTCTTT. It yields the protein CASSLELGGVNTEAFF.

This clonotype has only a few counts. This chain links TRBV15 with TRBJ2-1; D might be TRBD2 (5 bases). V was clipped by 5 bases and J by 7 bases, with 9 bases between them. Germline V CDR1 and CDR2: LNHNV, YYDKDF (reference sequence). The CDR3 consists of 12 residues. The CDR3 DNA sequence: TGTGCCACCAGCGGAACTAGAAATGAGCAGTTCTTC. Translating gives CATSGTRNEQFF.

This chain connects TRBV29-1 to TRBJ1-1; no clear D. V shed 6 bases and J shed 3 bases, with 11 bases lying between them. The CDR3 extends over 12 amino acids. Germline CDR1 is SQVTM and CDR2 is ANQGSEA. CDR3 in amino acids: CSVHTVHTEAFF. CDR3 DNA: TGCAGCGTCCACACAGTGCACACTGAAGCTTTCTTT.

This clonotype has just a few counts. The chain employs TRBV7-9 and TRBJ2-2; 12 bases align to TRBD2. The CDR3 has 19 residues. Germline CDR1 SEHNR, CDR2 FQNEAQ (reference sequence). After removal of 3 bases from V and 6 bases from J, the junction contained 14 bases not matched to a gene. The CDR3 region has the DNA TGTGCCAGCAGCTTCGACGGACTAGCGGGGATCGTGGGATCCGGGGAGCTGTTTTTT. Its translation: CASSFDGLAGIVGSGELFF.

V usage is TRBV6-5 and J usage is TRBJ1-2; D ambiguous. Germline V lookup: CDR1 MNHEY, CDR2 SVGAGI. The V end lost 2 bases, the J end lost 4 bases, and 11 bases lay between the germline ends. CDR3 length equals 14 residues. The CDR3 reads CASSYNPEFYGYTF. CDR3 nucleotide sequence: TGTGCCAGCAGTTACAACCCAGAATTCTATGGCTACACCTTC.

This chain joins TRBV6-1 and TRBJ2-3, with 10 nucleotides matching TRBD1. V was clipped by 5 bases and J by 5 bases; unmatched bases: 10. CDR1 and CDR2 from the germline V gene are MNHNS and SASEGT. The CDR3 is 16 residues long. The DNA for the CDR3 is TGTGCCAGCAGTAAGACCGACAGGGGGCGAGGAGATACGCAGTATTTT. Translating it yields CASSKTDRGRGDTQYF.